The entry below describes one T cell receptor (beta chain). The antigen is undetermined. Assay used: immunoSEQ multiplex PCR; TCRdb lists only in-frame clones, some missing. The sample consists of about 2.4 million clones, around nine tenths of them appearing once. These data are taken from a study of shared clonotypes between healthy human individuals. Study-wide points: The four-donor shared clonotypes exceeded non-shared clonotypes in generation probability, with non-shared ones scoring lower.

V was cut by 7 bases and J by 5 bases, with 18 bases left in between. CDR1 is MNHNS and CDR2 is SASEGT in the germline V gene. The length of the CDR3 is 15 residues. This sequence was found in a man aged 18 to 30 in good health. The V gene is TRBV6-1, the J gene TRBJ2-1; weak D call: TRBD1 (5 bases). Sequencing used naive CD4+ T cells sorted from blood. Subset in this sample: CD45RA+ positively selected. The CDR3 region is CASKGRGRADNEQFF. The DNA for the CDR3 is TGTGCCAGCAAGGGGCGAGGACGGGCGGACAATGAGCAGTTCTTC.